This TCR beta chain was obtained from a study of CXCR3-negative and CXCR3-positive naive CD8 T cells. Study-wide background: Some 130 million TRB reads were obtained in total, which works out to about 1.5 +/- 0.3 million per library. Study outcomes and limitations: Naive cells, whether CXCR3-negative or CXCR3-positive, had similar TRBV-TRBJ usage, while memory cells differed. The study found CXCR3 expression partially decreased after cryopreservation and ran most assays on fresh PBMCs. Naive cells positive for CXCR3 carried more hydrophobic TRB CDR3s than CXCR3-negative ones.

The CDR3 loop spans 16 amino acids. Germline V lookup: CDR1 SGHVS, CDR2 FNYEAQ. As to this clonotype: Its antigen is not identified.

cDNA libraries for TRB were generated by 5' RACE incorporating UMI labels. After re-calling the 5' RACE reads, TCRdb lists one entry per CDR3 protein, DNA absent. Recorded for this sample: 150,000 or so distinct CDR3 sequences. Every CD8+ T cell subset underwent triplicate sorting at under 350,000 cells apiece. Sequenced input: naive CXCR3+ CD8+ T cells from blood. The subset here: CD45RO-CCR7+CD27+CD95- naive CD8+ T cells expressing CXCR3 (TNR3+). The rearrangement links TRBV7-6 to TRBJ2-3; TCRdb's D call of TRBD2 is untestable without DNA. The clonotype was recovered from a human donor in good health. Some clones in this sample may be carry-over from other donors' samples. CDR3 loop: CASSLAVREVSDTQYF.